This T cell receptor beta chain was recovered during a study of blood T cells in healthy people across ages. About the study: Template switching caught about one barcoded beta molecule for each two T cells.

Alongside a J-beta primer mix, a sample-barcoded 5' primer served in a second PCR lasting about 7 to 11 cycles. TCRdb reprocessed the 5' RACE reads with MiXCR, giving one entry per CDR3 protein. In the table there are about 1.8 million distinct CDR3 sequences, around 48% of which are singletons. Study observations and caveats: Reliance upon unsorted PBMCs precluded definitive naive versus antigen-experienced comparison. Roughly linear declines in TCR beta diversity per million T cells occurred with age.

V was pared by 5 bases and J by 11 bases, with 15 bases of the junction left unmatched. This CDR3 spans 15 amino acids. Germline V gene sequence: CDR1 MNHEY, CDR2 SVGAGI. A remark on this clonotype: The antigen remains undetermined.

V and J are TRBV6-5 and TRBJ2-5; 9 nucleotides line up with TRBD2. The TCR comes from a woman between 35 and 50 years old in good health. The sequencing sample was made of blood. The CDR3 reads CASSEPSGKDNEQYF. The CDR3 region has the DNA TGTGCCAGCAGTGAACCTAGCGGGAAAGACAATGAGCAGTACTTC.